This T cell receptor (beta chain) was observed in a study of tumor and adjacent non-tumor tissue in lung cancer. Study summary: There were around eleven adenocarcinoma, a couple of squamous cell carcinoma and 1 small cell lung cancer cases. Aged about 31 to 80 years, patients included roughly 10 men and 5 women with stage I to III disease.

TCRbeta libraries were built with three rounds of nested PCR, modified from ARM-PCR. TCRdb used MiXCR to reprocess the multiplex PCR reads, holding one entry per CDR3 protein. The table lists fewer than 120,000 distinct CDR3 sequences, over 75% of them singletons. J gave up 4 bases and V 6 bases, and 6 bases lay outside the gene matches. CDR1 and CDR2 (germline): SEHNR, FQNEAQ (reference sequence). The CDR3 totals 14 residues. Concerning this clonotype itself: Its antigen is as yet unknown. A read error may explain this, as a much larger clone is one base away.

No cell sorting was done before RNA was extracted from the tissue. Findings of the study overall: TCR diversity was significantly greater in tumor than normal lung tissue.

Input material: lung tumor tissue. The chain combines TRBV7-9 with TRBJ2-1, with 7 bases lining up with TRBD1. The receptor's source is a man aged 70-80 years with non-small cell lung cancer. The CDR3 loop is CASRIGTVYNEQFF. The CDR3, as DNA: TGTGCCAGCAGAATCGGGACAGTATACAATGAGCAGTTCTTC.